This T cell receptor (beta chain) was captured in a study of T cell responses to AZD1222 COVID-19 vaccine. In this sample, this clone turned up a few times. The antigen is not known. Findings of the study overall: Spike-wide vaccine-associated CD4 TCRs dominated at 160-218 and 743-854.

Sequencing used immunoSEQ multiplex PCR; TCRdb keeps in-frame clones, though not all of them. Of 65,000 to 70,000 clones detected, roughly four fifths appear once; the ten largest clones hold about 6%. The specimen comprised peripheral blood, sampled 28 days after the second AZD1222 dose. This receptor was taken from an adult who received the AZD1222 COVID-19 vaccine.

The CDR3: CASSSDRGRSPLHF. DNA for the CDR3: TGTGCCAGCAGCTCGGACAGGGGGCGGTCACCCCTCCACTTT. J is TRBJ1-6 and V is TRBV3-1 (or the pseudogene TRBV3-2); 11 positions match TRBD1. The CDR3 is 14 residues long. Germline loops: CDR1 LGHDT, CDR2 YNNKEL (reference sequence). J was trimmed by 10 bases and V by 5 bases; bases with no gene match: 4.